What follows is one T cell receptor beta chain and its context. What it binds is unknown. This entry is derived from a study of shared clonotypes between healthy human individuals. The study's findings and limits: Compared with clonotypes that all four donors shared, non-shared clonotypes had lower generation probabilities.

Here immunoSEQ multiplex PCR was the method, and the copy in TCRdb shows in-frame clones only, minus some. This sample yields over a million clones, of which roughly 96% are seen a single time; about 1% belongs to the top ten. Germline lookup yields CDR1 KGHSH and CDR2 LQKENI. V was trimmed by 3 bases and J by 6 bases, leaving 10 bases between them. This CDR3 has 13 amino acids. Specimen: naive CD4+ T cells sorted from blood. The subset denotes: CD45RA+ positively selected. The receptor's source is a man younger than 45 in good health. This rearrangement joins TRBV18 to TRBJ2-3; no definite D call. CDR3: CASSPPNIDTQYF. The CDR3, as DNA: TGTGCCAGCTCACCCCCCAATATCGATACGCAGTATTTT. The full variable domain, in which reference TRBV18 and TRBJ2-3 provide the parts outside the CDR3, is NAGVMQNPRHLVRRRGQEARLRCSPMKGHSHVYWYRQLPEEGLKFMVYLQKENIIDESGMPKERFSAEFPKEGPSILRIQQVVRGDSAAYFCASSPPNIDTQYFGPGTRLTVL.